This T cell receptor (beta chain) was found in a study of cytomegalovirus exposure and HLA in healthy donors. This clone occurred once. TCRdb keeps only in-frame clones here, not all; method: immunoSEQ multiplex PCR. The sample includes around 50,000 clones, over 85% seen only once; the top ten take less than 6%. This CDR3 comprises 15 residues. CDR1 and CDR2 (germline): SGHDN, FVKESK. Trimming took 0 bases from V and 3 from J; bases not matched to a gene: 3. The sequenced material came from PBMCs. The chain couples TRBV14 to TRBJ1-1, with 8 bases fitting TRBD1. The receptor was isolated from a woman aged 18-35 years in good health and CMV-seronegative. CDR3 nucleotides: TGTGCCAGCAGCCAAGAATTGGACAGGGACACTGAAGCTTTCTTT. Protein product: CASSQELDRDTEAFF.